This T cell receptor beta chain was identified during a study of cytomegalovirus exposure and HLA in healthy donors. In the case of this clone: Its antigen is not identified.

Use of 60 Vbeta and 13 Jbeta primers characterized the PCR. Only in-frame clones appear in the TCRdb table, and some are missing; sequencing was by immunoSEQ multiplex PCR. The table lists about 200,000 clones, 65% to 85% of them singletons. Per germline, CDR1 SGHTA and CDR2 FQGTGA. This CDR3 is 15 amino acids long. Unmatched junction bases numbered 3, after V lost 5 bases and J lost 4 bases. Notes on the study in general: In a later analysis, productive TCRs from donors in an Asian-associated ancestry cluster reportedly carried fewer N-insertions than the cohort mean. With further analysis later on, most CMV-associated TCR beta chains appeared HLA-restricted.

The sequenced sample was PBMCs. The J gene is TRBJ2-2, the V gene TRBV7-3; 11 bases line up with TRBD1. This TCR came from a man aged 50 or older in good health and CMV-seronegative. CDR3 amino acids: CASSPDRGPTGELFF. Here the CDR3 DNA reads TGTGCCAGCAGCCCGGACAGGGGGCCCACCGGGGAGCTGTTTTTT.